The sample holds one count of the clone carrying this T cell receptor (beta chain). Method: immunoSEQ multiplex PCR; TCRdb's copy keeps in-frame clones and lacks some. In the table there are fewer than 400,000 clones, more than 90% of which are singletons. The sample originates from a study of blood T cell repertoires in COVID-19. Looking at the study overall: The samples span acute and convalescent COVID-19 from the United States, Italy and Spain. In each case, the material was cDNA or gDNA derived from T cells, B-cell-depleted T cells, or PBMCs.

Participants spanned ages about 18 to 100 years and resided in 24 US areas. The sequence derives from a woman aged 25-40 years who had been exposed to COVID-19. Material: PBMCs or T cells enriched from blood (not recorded which).

CDR3 coding DNA: TGTGCCAGCAGTCAGGAAGAGACCCAGTACTTC. It codes for CASSQEETQYF. This chain connects TRBV27 to TRBJ2-5, with D uncertain. Germline V gene sequence: CDR1 MNHEY, CDR2 SMNVEV (reference sequence). The CDR3 has 11 amino acids. The V and J ends lost 5 bases and 3 bases respectively, with 4 bases between them.